These T cell receptor beta chains were read from a single sample in a study of cytomegalovirus exposure and HLA in healthy donors. Clones were read by immunoSEQ multiplex PCR, and TCRdb kept only the in-frame ones, dropping some. The sample holds 250,000 to 300,000 clones; 80% to 90% are singletons and the top ten take 0.95% to 1.1%. Sample: PBMCs. These receptors were obtained from a woman aged 18-30 years in good health and CMV-seronegative. Both conserved end residues are part of each CDR3. A D gene is named only where the DNA matches it firmly. Some rows mark clone size as missing; the rest say once, few, many or name a class of expanded clone.

>TRBV6-1|TRBJ1-2|NA|TRBD1
TGTGCCAGCAGACCCGGGACAGGGGATGGCTACACCTTC
CASRPGTGDGYTF
>TRBV6-5|TRBJ1-3|NA|NA
TGTGCCAGCAGTCGTAGGGAGGATGGAAACACCATATATTTT
CASSRREDGNTIYF
>TRBV6-6|TRBJ2-7|few|NA
TGTGCCAGCTCCCACTACGAGCAGTACTTC
CASSHYEQYF
>TRBV7-3|TRBJ1-6|once|TRBD1
TGTGCCAGCAGCGAGGACAGGGATTCACCCCTCCACTTT
CASSEDRDSPLHF
>TRBV7-9|TRBJ2-5|NA|TRBD1
TGTGCCAGCAGCTCGACAGGGATGACCCAGTACTTC
CASSSTGMTQYF
>TRBV5-1|TRBJ1-1|NA|NA
TGCGCCAGCAGCTTCAGAGGGAACACTGAAGCTTTCTTT
CASSFRGNTEAFF
>TRBV6-1|TRBJ2-7|NA|TRBD1
TGTGCCAGCAGTTCCGGGACAGGGACCTACGAGCAGTACTTC
CASSSGTGTYEQYF
>TRBV27|TRBJ2-5|NA|NA
TGTGCCAGCAGCTCCCGGGAAGGGCGAGAGACCCAGTACTTC
CASSSREGRETQYF
>TRBV10-3|TRBJ2-1|NA|NA
TGTGCCATCAGTGAATTGCCCCCCCCACTAGGTTCCTACAATGAGCAGTTCTTC
CAISELPPPLGSYNEQFF
>TRBV19|TRBJ2-2|NA|NA
TGTGCCAGTAGTACTAGAGGGAACACCGGGGAGCTGTTTTTT
CASSTRGNTGELFF
>TRBV5-1|TRBJ1-2|NA|NA
TGCGCCAGCAGCTTGGCCCAGGGAGGCTACACCTTC
CASSLAQGGYTF
>TRBV6-1|TRBJ2-7|NA|NA
TGTGCCAGCAGTGAAGCGGTGAGGAGCTCCTACGAGCAGTACTTC
CASSEAVRSSYEQYF
>TRBV7-9|TRBJ1-6|NA|NA
TGTGCCAGCAGCTTAGGGGCCAATTATAATTCACCCCTCCACTTT
CASSLGANYNSPLHF
>TRBV19|TRBJ1-6|NA|NA
TGTGCCAGTAGTATCCCATCGGACAAACTCGCGCACAGCTCCTATAATTCACCCCTCCACTTT
CASSIPSDKLAHSSYNSPLHF
>TRBV28|TRBJ2-6|NA|NA
TGTGCCAGCCAACCAATTCTGAGCTCTGGGGCCAACGTCCTGACTTTC
CASQPILSSGANVLTF
>TRBV6-5|TRBJ1-1|once|TRBD1
TGTGCCAGCAGTGACTTGTTGGGGACAGGGCTCTCTTTCTTT
CASSDLLGTGLSFF
>TRBV6-6|TRBJ2-5|NA|TRBD1
TGTGCCAGCGAAGAGACAGGGGGTCGAGAGACCCAGTACTTC
CASEETGGRETQYF
>TRBV30|TRBJ1-1|once|NA
TGTGCCTGGAGTGGAGAGGGTTGGGGCACTGAAGCTTTCTTT
CAWSGEGWGTEAFF
>TRBV21-1|TRBJ2-7|NA|NA
TGTGCCAGCAGATCGGTAAACGAGCAGTACTTC
CASRSVNEQYF
>TRBV21-1|TRBJ2-2|NA|NA
TGTGCCAGTCATCCGGGGCGACTAGCGGGAGGAAGCGGGACCGGGGAGCTGTTTTTT
CASHPGRLAGGSGTGELFF
>TRBV29-1|TRBJ2-1|NA|TRBD1
TGCAGCGTTGAAGATGGGGACAGGTTCTCCTACAATGAGCAGTTCTTC
CSVEDGDRFSYNEQFF
>TRBV27|TRBJ1-5|NA|NA
TGTGCCAGCAGTTTATTGGCAGGGGATCAGCCCCAGCATTTT
CASSLLAGDQPQHF
>TRBV7-2|TRBJ2-7|NA|NA
TGTGCCAGCAGCTTAGGGTTGGGGGGCTACGAGCAGTACTTC
CASSLGLGGYEQYF
>TRBV28|TRBJ2-2|NA|NA
TGTGCCAGCAATAGGAACACCGGGGAGCTGTTTTTT
CASNRNTGELFF
>TRBV29-1|TRBJ2-1|NA|NA
TGCAGCGTTAGGATCTCCTCGGGCTACAATGAGCAGTTCTTC
CSVRISSGYNEQFF
>TRBV4-3|TRBJ2-2|few|TRBD1
TGCGCCAGCAGCCCCCCACAGGGGGCAGAGACCGGGGAGCTGTTTTTT
CASSPPQGAETGELFF
>TRBV13|TRBJ2-7|NA|TRBD2
TGTGCCAGCAGCTTAGGACTAGCGGAAAACTACGAGCAGTACTTC
CASSLGLAENYEQYF
>TRBV29-1|TRBJ2-7|NA|NA
TGCAGCGTTGATCGGGACAATCCCCCGGGCGAGCAGTACTTC
CSVDRDNPPGEQYF
>TRBV7-3|TRBJ2-5|NA|TRBD1
TGTGCCAGCAGCTTAACGGGCCAGGGGGCAGGAGAGACCCAGTACTTC
CASSLTGQGAGETQYF
>TRBV7-2|TRBJ1-2|NA|NA
TGTGCCAGCAGCACACGGACGGGGGATCCCAACTATGGCTACACCTTC
CASSTRTGDPNYGYTF
>TRBV6-5|TRBJ1-5|NA|TRBD1
TGTGCCAGCAGTTACGGACAGGGGCGTGGGCAGCCCCAGCATTTT
CASSYGQGRGQPQHF
>TRBV5-6|TRBJ1-2|NA|NA
TGTGCCAGCAGCACAACAGAGTACGGCTACACCTTC
CASSTTEYGYTF
>TRBV7-9|TRBJ1-1|NA|NA
TGTGCCAGCTCCTCCAGTCAGAACACTGAAGCTTTCTTT
CASSSSQNTEAFF
>TRBV19|TRBJ1-5|NA|TRBD1
TGTGCCAGTAGGGGACAGATGGGGAATCAGCCCCAGCATTTT
CASRGQMGNQPQHF
>TRBV27|TRBJ2-3|NA|TRBD2
TGTGCCAGCAGTATAACTAGCGGGAGGGCCGCAGATACGCAGTATTTT
CASSITSGRAADTQYF
>TRBV6-6|TRBJ1-1|NA|NA
TGTGCCAGCAGAAACGGGGAGAAAACCATGAACACTGAAGCTTTCTTT
CASRNGEKTMNTEAFF
>TRBV30|TRBJ2-2|NA|NA
TGTGCCTGGAGACTAGCGGACAGGGGGGAGCTGTTTTTT
CAWRLADRGELFF
>TRBV19|TRBJ2-1|NA|TRBD1
TGTGCCAGTACCAAAGTGGGACAGGGGGGCCTCAATGAGCAGTTCTTC
CASTKVGQGGLNEQFF
>TRBV6-5|TRBJ1-1|NA|TRBD1
TGTGCCAGCGAGCGACCGAAGGGGGCGAACACTGAAGCTTTCTTT
CASERPKGANTEAFF
>TRBV5-1|TRBJ1-1|NA|NA
TGCGCCAGCGCAGGGGTGGGGAACACTGAAGCTTTCTTT
CASAGVGNTEAFF
>TRBV19|TRBJ1-3|NA|NA
TGTGCCAGTAGTCTCATCAGCTCTGGAAACACCATATATTTT
CASSLISSGNTIYF
>TRBV5-1|TRBJ2-3|NA|TRBD2
TGCGCCAGCAGCCCCCCGGGAGGGACAGATACGCAGTATTTT
CASSPPGGTDTQYF
>TRBV27|TRBJ2-1|NA|TRBD2
TGTGCCAGCAGTTTATTTAGCGGGGGGTTTGTTAATGAGCAGTTCTTC
CASSLFSGGFVNEQFF